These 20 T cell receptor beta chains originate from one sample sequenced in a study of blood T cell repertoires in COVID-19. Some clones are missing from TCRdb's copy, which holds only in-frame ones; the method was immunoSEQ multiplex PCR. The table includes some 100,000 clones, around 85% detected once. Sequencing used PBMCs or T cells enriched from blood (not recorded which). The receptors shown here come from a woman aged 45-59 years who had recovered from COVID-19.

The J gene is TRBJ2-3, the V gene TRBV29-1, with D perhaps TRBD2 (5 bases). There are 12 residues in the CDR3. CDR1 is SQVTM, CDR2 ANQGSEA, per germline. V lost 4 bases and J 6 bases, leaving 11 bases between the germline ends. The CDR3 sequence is CSVALAPDTQYF. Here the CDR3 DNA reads TGCAGCGTTGCTCTAGCTCCCGATACGCAGTATTTT.

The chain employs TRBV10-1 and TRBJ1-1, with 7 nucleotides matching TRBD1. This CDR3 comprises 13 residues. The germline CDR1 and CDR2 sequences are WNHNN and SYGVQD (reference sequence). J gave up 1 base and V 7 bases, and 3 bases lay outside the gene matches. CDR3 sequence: CASNDRANTEAFF. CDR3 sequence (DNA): TGCGCCAGCAACGACAGGGCGAACACTGAAGCTTTCTTT.

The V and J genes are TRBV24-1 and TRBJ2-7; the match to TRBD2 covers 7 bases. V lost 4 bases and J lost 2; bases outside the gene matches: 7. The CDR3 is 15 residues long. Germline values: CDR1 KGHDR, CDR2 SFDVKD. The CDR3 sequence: CATSDPSGTTYEQYF. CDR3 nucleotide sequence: TGTGCCACCAGTGACCCGAGCGGGACCACCTACGAGCAGTACTTC.

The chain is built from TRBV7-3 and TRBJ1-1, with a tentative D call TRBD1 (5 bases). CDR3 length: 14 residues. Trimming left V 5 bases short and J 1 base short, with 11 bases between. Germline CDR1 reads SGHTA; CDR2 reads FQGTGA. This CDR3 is CASSEIDRNTEAFF. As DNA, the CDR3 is TGTGCCAGCAGCGAAATAGACAGGAACACTGAAGCTTTCTTT.

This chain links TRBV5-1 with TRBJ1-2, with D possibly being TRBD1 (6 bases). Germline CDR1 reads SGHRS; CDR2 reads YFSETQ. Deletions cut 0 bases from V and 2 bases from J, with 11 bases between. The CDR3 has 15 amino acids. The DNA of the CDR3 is TGCGCCAGCAGCTTGGAAGGACAGTCAAACTATGGCTACACCTTC. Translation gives CASSLEGQSNYGYTF.

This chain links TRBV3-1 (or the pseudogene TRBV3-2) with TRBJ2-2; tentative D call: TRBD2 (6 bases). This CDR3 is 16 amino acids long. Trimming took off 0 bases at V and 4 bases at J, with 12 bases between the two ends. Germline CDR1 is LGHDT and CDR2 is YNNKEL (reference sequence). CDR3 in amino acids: CASSQERLVLTGELFF. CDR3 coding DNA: TGTGCCAGCAGCCAAGAACGACTAGTTCTCACCGGGGAGCTGTTTTTT.

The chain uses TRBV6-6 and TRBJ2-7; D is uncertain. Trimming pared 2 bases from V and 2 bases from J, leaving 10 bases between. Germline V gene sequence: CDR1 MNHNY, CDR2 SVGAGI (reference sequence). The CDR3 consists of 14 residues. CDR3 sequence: CASSYNPQTYEQYF. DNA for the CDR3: TGTGCCAGCAGTTACAATCCACAAACCTACGAGCAGTACTTC.

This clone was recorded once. The CDR3 loop is CATDQGSYEQYF. CDR3 in DNA: TGTGCCACCGACCAGGGTTCCTACGAGCAGTACTTC. This chain links TRBV24-1 with TRBJ2-7; tentatively, D is TRBD1 (5 bases). Germline CDR1 KGHDR, CDR2 SFDVKD. The CDR3 is 12 amino acids. The germline V and J ends were trimmed by 9 bases and 1 base, with 9 bases remaining between them.

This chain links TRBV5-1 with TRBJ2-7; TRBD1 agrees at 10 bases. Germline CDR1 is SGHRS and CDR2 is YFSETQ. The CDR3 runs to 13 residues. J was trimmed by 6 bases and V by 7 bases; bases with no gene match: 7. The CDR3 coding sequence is TGCGCCAGCTCCGGACAGGGGGTTTCCGAGCAGTACTTC. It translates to CASSGQGVSEQYF.

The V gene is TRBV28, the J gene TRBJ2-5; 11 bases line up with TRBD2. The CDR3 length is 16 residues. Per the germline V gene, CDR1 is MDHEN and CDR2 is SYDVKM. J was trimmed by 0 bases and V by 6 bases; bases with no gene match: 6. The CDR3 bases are TGTGCCAGCAGCCGATCGACTAGCGGGAACCAAGAGACCCAGTACTTC. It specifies CASSRSTSGNQETQYF.

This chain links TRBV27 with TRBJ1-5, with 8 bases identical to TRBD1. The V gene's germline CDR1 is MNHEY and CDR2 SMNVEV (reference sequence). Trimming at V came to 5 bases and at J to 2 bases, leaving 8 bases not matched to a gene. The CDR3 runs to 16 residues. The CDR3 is CASSLRTGKGNQPQHF. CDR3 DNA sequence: TGTGCCAGCAGTCTCCGGACAGGGAAAGGCAATCAGCCCCAGCATTTT.

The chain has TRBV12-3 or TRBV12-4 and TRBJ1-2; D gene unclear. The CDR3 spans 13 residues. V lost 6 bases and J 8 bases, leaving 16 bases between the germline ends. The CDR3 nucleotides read TGTGCCAGCAGCCCGCGGGGATTGGGAGGCTACACCTTC. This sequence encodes CASSPRGLGGYTF.

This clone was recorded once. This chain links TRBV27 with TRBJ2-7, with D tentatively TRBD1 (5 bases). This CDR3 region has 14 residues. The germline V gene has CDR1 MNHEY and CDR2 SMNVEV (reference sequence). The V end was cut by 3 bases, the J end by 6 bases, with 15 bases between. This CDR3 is CASSFNPQGREQYF. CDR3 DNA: TGTGCCAGCAGTTTTAACCCCCAGGGCCGCGAGCAGTACTTC.

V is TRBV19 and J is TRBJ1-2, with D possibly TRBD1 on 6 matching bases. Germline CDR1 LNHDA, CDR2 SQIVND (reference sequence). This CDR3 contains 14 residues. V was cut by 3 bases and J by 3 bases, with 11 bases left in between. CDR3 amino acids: CASSIVGTHYGYTF. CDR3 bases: TGTGCCAGTAGTATCGTCGGGACACACTATGGCTACACCTTC.

The CDR3 loop reads CASSPYKTAHRTQYF. The CDR3 DNA reads TGTGCCAGCAGCCCCTACAAGACAGCGCACCGTACGCAGTATTTT. The chain carries TRBV28 and TRBJ2-3; perhaps TRBD1 as D (5 bases). The V end lost 6 bases, the J end lost 8 bases, and 21 bases lay between the germline ends. CDR3 length: 15 residues. Germline V gene data show CDR1 as MDHEN and CDR2 as SYDVKM.

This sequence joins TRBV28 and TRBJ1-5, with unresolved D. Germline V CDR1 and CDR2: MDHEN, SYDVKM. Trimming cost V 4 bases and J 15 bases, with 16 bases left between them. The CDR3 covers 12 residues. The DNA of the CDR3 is TGTGCCAGCAGTTCTCTTGCGCCCCAAAGGCATTTT. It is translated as CASSSLAPQRHF.

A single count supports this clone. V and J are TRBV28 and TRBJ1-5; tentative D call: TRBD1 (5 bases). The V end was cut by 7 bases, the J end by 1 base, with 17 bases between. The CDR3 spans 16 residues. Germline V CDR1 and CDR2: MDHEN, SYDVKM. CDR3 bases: TGTGCCAGCACCTTAGGAGGGGCTAGAAGCAATCAGCCCCAGCATTTT. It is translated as CASTLGGARSNQPQHF.

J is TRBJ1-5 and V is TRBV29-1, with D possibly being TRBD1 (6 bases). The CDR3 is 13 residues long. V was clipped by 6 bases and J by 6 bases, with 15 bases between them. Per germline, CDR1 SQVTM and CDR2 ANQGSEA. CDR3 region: CSVAQGPAQPQHF. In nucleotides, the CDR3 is TGCAGCGTCGCTCAGGGGCCGGCTCAGCCCCAGCATTTT. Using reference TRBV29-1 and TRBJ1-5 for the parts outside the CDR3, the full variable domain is SAVISQKPSRDICQRGTSLTIQCQVDSQVTMMFWYRQQPGQSLTLIATANQGSEATYESGFVIDKFPISRPNLTFSTLTVSNMSPEDSSIYLCSVAQGPAQPQHFGDGTRLSIL.

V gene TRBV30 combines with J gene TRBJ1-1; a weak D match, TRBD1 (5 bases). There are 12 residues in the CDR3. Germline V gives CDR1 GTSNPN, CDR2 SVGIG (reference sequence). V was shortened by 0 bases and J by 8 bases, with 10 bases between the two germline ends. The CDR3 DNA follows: TGTGCCTGGAGTGTCGGGGGGGAGGAAGCTTTCTTT. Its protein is CAWSVGGEEAFF.

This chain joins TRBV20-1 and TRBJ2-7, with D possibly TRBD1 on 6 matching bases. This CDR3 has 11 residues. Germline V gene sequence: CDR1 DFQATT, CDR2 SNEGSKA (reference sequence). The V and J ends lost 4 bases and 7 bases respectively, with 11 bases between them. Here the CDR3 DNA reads TGCAGTGCTATAAACAGGGAAGAGCAGTACTTC. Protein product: CSAINREEQYF.